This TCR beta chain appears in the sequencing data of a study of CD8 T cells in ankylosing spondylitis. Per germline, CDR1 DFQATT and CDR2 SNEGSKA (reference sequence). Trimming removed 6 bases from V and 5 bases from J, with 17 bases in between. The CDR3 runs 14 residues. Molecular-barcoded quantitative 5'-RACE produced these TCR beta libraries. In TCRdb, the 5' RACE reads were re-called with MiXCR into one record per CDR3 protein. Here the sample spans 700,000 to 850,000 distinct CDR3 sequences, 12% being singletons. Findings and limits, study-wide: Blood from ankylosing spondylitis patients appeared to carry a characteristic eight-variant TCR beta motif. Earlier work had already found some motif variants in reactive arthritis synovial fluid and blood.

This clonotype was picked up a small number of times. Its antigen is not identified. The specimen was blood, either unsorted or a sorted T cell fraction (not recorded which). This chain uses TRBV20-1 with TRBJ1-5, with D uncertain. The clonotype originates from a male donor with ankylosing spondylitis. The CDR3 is CSAREGSRDQPQHF. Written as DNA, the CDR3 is TGCAGTGCCCGGGAAGGGTCGAGGGATCAGCCCCAGCATTTT.